This TCR beta chain was recorded in a study of control samples from healthy donors and cancer patients. The CDR3 is made up of 13 amino acids. Germline V gene sequence: CDR1 SNHLY, CDR2 FYNNEI. V trimming: 6 bases; J trimming: 5 bases; junction bases outside the gene matches: 6. Clones were sequenced by immunoSEQ multiplex PCR, and TCRdb holds only the in-frame ones, with some missing. The sample holds 130,000 to 150,000 clones, around 94% seen once. This chain uses TRBV2 with TRBJ1-2; 7 bases match TRBD1. The sequence came from a man between 60 and 70 years old with colorectal cancer. Sequencing used PBMCs. CDR3: CASSYRDSYGYTF. The CDR3 region has the DNA TGTGCCAGCAGCTACCGGGACAGTTATGGCTACACCTTC.